This TCR beta chain emerged from a study of T cells in Graves' hyperthyroidism and ophthalmopathy. Patients with uncontrolled infections, other autoimmune diseases, pregnancy or lactation were excluded. Regions amplified from RNA transcripts were the TCR beta CDR3 regions. TCR CDR3 underwent first-round RT-PCR with the HTBI primer set. TCRdb reanalysed the multiplex PCR reads using MiXCR and keeps one entry per CDR3 protein. Counted here are some 510,000 distinct CDR3 sequences, 46% occurring once; the ten biggest clones make up just under 8.5%. The CDR3 has 14 residues. Germline V lookup: CDR1 LGHNT, CDR2 FRNRAP.

V usage is TRBV12-5 and J usage is TRBJ1-2; the D is unclear. The clonotype was recovered from a woman under 30 with Graves' hyperthyroidism. The sequenced sample consisted of peripheral blood or thyroid tissue (not recorded which). The CDR3 sequence: CASSPGSSSGGYTF. CDR3 in DNA: TGTGCCAGCAGTCCGGGGTCGTCCAGCGGTGGCTACACCTTC.